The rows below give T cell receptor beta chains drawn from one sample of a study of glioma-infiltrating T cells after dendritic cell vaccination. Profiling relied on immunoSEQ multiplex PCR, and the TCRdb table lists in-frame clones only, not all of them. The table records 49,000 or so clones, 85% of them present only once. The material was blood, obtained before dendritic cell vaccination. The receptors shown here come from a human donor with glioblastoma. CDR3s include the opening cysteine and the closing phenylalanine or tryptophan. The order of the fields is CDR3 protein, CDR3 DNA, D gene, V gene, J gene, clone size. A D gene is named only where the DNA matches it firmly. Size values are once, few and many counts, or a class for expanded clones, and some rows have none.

cdr3_aa: CASSFGGGYNEQFF; cdr3_nt: TGTGCCAGCAGCTTTGGGGGAGGGTACAATGAGCAGTTCTTC; d_call: TRBD2; v_call: TRBV9; j_call: TRBJ2-1; clone_size: NA
cdr3_aa: CASSLAGFGRGEKLFF; cdr3_nt: TGTGCCAGCAGCTTAGCTGGTTTCGGGAGGGGTGAAAAACTGTTTTTT; d_call: NA; v_call: TRBV7-2; j_call: TRBJ1-4; clone_size: NA
cdr3_aa: CASSLRGNTGELFF; cdr3_nt: TGTGCCAGCAGCTTACGAGGTAACACCGGGGAGCTGTTTTTT; d_call: NA; v_call: TRBV13; j_call: TRBJ2-2; clone_size: NA
cdr3_aa: CASSGGQEVYEQYF; cdr3_nt: TGCGCCAGCAGCGGGGGACAGGAGGTCTACGAGCAGTACTTC; d_call: TRBD1; v_call: TRBV5-1; j_call: TRBJ2-7; clone_size: NA
cdr3_aa: CASSSGVSNYGYTF; cdr3_nt: TGCGCCAGCAGCTCAGGGGTCTCTAACTATGGCTACACCTTC; d_call: NA; v_call: TRBV5-1; j_call: TRBJ1-2; clone_size: NA
cdr3_aa: CASRYTPRGGNEQFF; cdr3_nt: TGTGCCAGCAGATATACACCCAGGGGAGGGAATGAGCAGTTCTTC; d_call: NA; v_call: TRBV7-2; j_call: TRBJ2-1; clone_size: NA
cdr3_aa: CASSSGRLSGNTIYF; cdr3_nt: TGTGCCAGCAGCTCCGGCCGACTCTCTGGAAACACCATATATTTT; d_call: NA; v_call: TRBV6-6; j_call: TRBJ1-3; clone_size: NA
cdr3_aa: CASSWLGSEQYF; cdr3_nt: TGCGCCAGCAGCTGGTTGGGGAGCGAGCAGTACTTC; d_call: NA; v_call: TRBV5-1; j_call: TRBJ2-7; clone_size: NA
cdr3_aa: CASARRSYEQYF; cdr3_nt: TGTGCCAGTGCTAGGAGGTCCTACGAGCAGTACTTC; d_call: NA; v_call: TRBV2; j_call: TRBJ2-7; clone_size: NA
cdr3_aa: CSAAGLSREQYF; cdr3_nt: TGCAGCGCCGCGGGACTTTCCAGAGAGCAGTACTTC; d_call: NA; v_call: TRBV29-1; j_call: TRBJ2-7; clone_size: once
cdr3_aa: CASSRVGPGEKLFF; cdr3_nt: TGCGCCAGCAGTCGTGTGGGGCCGGGTGAAAAACTGTTTTTT; d_call: NA; v_call: TRBV4-3; j_call: TRBJ1-4; clone_size: few
cdr3_aa: CASSFSGRAYEQYF; cdr3_nt: TGTGCCAGCAGCTTTAGCGGGAGGGCCTACGAGCAGTACTTC; d_call: TRBD2; v_call: TRBV7-8; j_call: TRBJ2-7; clone_size: NA
cdr3_aa: CASSQVDSGGTTEAFF; cdr3_nt: TGTGCCAGCAGCCAAGTAGACTCAGGGGGTACGACTGAAGCTTTCTTT; d_call: TRBD1; v_call: TRBV4-2; j_call: TRBJ1-1; clone_size: NA
cdr3_aa: CASSSGTVPTGELFF; cdr3_nt: TGTGCCAGTAGTAGCGGGACAGTACCTACCGGGGAGCTGTTTTTT; d_call: NA; v_call: TRBV19; j_call: TRBJ2-2; clone_size: NA
cdr3_aa: CASSPRGAGSVGQNEKLFF; cdr3_nt: TGTGCCAGTAGCCCGCGTGGGGCTGGGTCCGTTGGGCAGAATGAAAAACTGTTTTTT; d_call: NA; v_call: TRBV19; j_call: TRBJ1-4; clone_size: NA
cdr3_aa: CASSLAGSTDTQYF; cdr3_nt: TGCGCCAGCAGCTTGGCGGGGAGCACAGATACGCAGTATTTT; d_call: NA; v_call: TRBV5-1; j_call: TRBJ2-3; clone_size: NA
cdr3_aa: CASSSHAGYEQFF; cdr3_nt: TGTGCCAGCAGCTCGCACGCGGGGTATGAGCAGTTCTTC; d_call: NA; v_call: TRBV5-5; j_call: TRBJ2-1; clone_size: NA